A selection of T cell receptor beta chains follows, all from one sample in a study of shared clonotypes between healthy human individuals. Libraries were prepared by immunoSEQ multiplex PCR; TCRdb keeps only in-frame clonotypes and omits some of them. The sample lists about 680,000 clones; under 95% were seen once. Material for sequencing was naive CD8+ T cells sorted from blood. The receptors originated from a man aged 25-40 years in good health. CDR3s include the opening cysteine and the closing phenylalanine or tryptophan. Each record gives: V gene, clone size, CDR3 length, J gene, D gene, CDR3 protein, CDR3 DNA. D genes are given only for firm matches. Where a row states a size, it is once, few, many or the class of an expanded clone; other rows omit it.

V: TRBV4-1
size: -
length: 14
J: TRBJ2-7
D: -
CDR3: CASSQDLDNYEQYF
DNA: TGCGCCAGCAGCCAAGATCTGGACAACTACGAGCAGTACTTC

V: TRBV5-1
size: -
length: 17
J: TRBJ2-7
D: -
CDR3: CASSLDPVLPVSYEQYF
DNA: TGCGCCAGCAGCTTGGACCCCGTCTTGCCAGTCTCCTACGAGCAGTACTTC

V: TRBV7-2
size: -
length: 14
J: TRBJ2-2
D: -
CDR3: CASSLVGGTGELFF
DNA: TGTGCCAGCAGCTTAGTCGGCGGGACAGGGGAGCTGTTTTTT

V: TRBV27
size: once
length: 14
J: TRBJ1-5
D: -
CDR3: CASSLSYGNQPQHF
DNA: TGTGCCAGCAGTTTGTCATATGGCAATCAGCCCCAGCATTTT

V: TRBV2
size: -
length: 10
J: TRBJ1-4
D: -
CDR3: CASSGRALFF
DNA: TGTGCCAGCAGTGGCAGAGCGCTGTTTTTT

V: TRBV6-5
size: -
length: 13
J: TRBJ2-1
D: -
CDR3: CASSYDGGNEQFF
DNA: TGTGCCAGCAGTTACGATGGGGGAAATGAGCAGTTCTTC

V: TRBV28
size: -
length: 13
J: TRBJ2-7
D: -
CDR3: CASSDRMVDEQYF
DNA: TGTGCCAGCAGTGACAGGATGGTGGACGAGCAGTACTTC

V: TRBV28
size: -
length: 15
J: TRBJ2-5
D: -
CDR3: CASSPLGSPDETQYF
DNA: TGTGCCAGCAGCCCCCTGGGGTCACCTGACGAGACCCAGTACTTC

V: TRBV6-1
size: -
length: 15
J: TRBJ2-7
D: TRBD2
CDR3: CASTLHSGRVYEQYF
DNA: TGTGCCAGCACCCTCCACAGCGGGAGGGTCTACGAGCAGTACTTC

V: TRBV29-1
size: once
length: 12
J: TRBJ2-7
D: TRBD1
CDR3: CSVEGTGPEQYF
DNA: TGCAGCGTTGAAGGGACAGGGCCAGAGCAGTACTTC

V: TRBV29-1
size: -
length: 14
J: TRBJ2-1
D: TRBD2
CDR3: CSVFSGSSYNEQFF
DNA: TGCAGCGTTTTTAGCGGGAGCTCCTACAATGAGCAGTTCTTC

V: TRBV10-2
size: -
length: 12
J: TRBJ1-2
D: -
CDR3: CASEGGSYGYTF
DNA: TGCGCCAGCGAGGGAGGCTCCTATGGCTACACCTTC

V: TRBV9
size: -
length: 14
J: TRBJ2-7
D: -
CDR3: CASSVESQLYEQYF
DNA: TGTGCCAGCAGCGTAGAATCGCAGCTTTACGAGCAGTACTTC

V: TRBV15
size: -
length: 15
J: TRBJ1-5
D: -
CDR3: CATSTAGDSNQPQHF
DNA: TGTGCCACCAGCACTGCAGGGGATAGCAATCAGCCCCAGCATTTT

V: TRBV25-1
size: -
length: 17
J: TRBJ2-1
D: TRBD2
CDR3: CASSGYGTSGSYNEQFF
DNA: TGTGCCAGCAGTGGATACGGGACTAGCGGCTCCTACAATGAGCAGTTCTTC

V: TRBV7-9
size: -
length: 12
J: TRBJ1-1
D: -
CDR3: CASSLAGTEAFF
DNA: TGTGCCAGCAGCTTAGCGGGGACTGAAGCTTTCTTT

V: TRBV10-3
size: -
length: 13
J: TRBJ2-7
D: -
CDR3: CAISDSGAYEQYF
DNA: TGTGCCATCAGTGACAGCGGCGCCTACGAGCAGTACTTC

V: TRBV5-4
size: few
length: 15
J: TRBJ2-6
D: -
CDR3: CASSLAGAGANVLTF
DNA: TGTGCCAGCAGCTTGGCGGGGGCTGGGGCCAACGTCCTGACTTTC

V: TRBV5-4
size: -
length: 16
J: TRBJ2-7
D: TRBD1
CDR3: CASSRNPEQGEFEQYF
DNA: TGTGCCAGCAGCCGAAACCCTGAGCAGGGGGAATTCGAGCAGTACTTC

V: TRBV30
size: -
length: 14
J: TRBJ2-2
D: TRBD2
CDR3: CAWVAGVSTGELFF
DNA: TGTGCCTGGGTAGCGGGAGTTAGCACCGGGGAGCTGTTTTTT

V: TRBV30
size: -
length: 14
J: TRBJ2-3
D: -
CDR3: CAWSRGSGTDTQYF
DNA: TGTGCCTGGAGCCGGGGTTCGGGCACAGATACGCAGTATTTT

V: TRBV29-1
size: -
length: 12
J: TRBJ1-1
D: -
CDR3: CSVDSDNTEAFF
DNA: TGCAGCGTTGATTCAGACAACACTGAAGCTTTCTTT

V: TRBV7-9
size: once
length: 15
J: TRBJ1-4
D: TRBD1
CDR3: CASSPPDRGGEKLFF
DNA: TGTGCCAGCAGTCCTCCGGACAGGGGTGGTGAAAAACTGTTTTTT

V: TRBV9
size: -
length: 16
J: TRBJ2-1
D: TRBD2
CDR3: CASSVGGLAVNNEQFF
DNA: TGTGCCAGCAGCGTAGGGGGACTAGCGGTTAACAATGAGCAGTTCTTC

V: TRBV9
size: -
length: 13
J: TRBJ2-1
D: -
CDR3: CASSLRSWDEQFF
DNA: TGTGCCAGCAGCCTCCGTTCCTGGGATGAGCAGTTCTTC

V: TRBV4-2
size: -
length: 16
J: TRBJ1-1
D: -
CDR3: CASSPRPVLMNTEAFF
DNA: TGTGCCAGCAGCCCCCGGCCAGTCCTCATGAACACTGAAGCTTTCTTT

V: TRBV7-8
size: -
length: 16
J: TRBJ1-5
D: TRBD1
CDR3: CASSKETGGLGQPQHF
DNA: TGTGCCAGCAGTAAGGAAACAGGGGGCCTCGGACAGCCCCAGCATTTT

V: TRBV6-6
size: once
length: 12
J: TRBJ2-7
D: -
CDR3: CATKADSYEQYF
DNA: TGTGCCACCAAGGCGGATTCCTACGAGCAGTACTTC

V: TRBV5-5
size: -
length: 16
J: TRBJ2-7
D: -
CDR3: CASSLDRATFSDEQYF
DNA: TGTGCCAGCAGCTTGGATCGGGCCACTTTTTCGGACGAGCAGTACTTC

V: TRBV27
size: -
length: 16
J: TRBJ2-7
D: -
CDR3: CASSTPFGSGNYEQYF
DNA: TGTGCCAGCAGTACCCCCTTTGGTAGCGGAAACTACGAGCAGTACTTC

V: TRBV9
size: -
length: 13
J: TRBJ1-1
D: -
CDR3: CASSVARESEAFF
DNA: TGTGCCAGCAGCGTAGCGCGGGAGTCCGAAGCTTTCTTT

V: TRBV29-1
size: -
length: 15
J: TRBJ2-7
D: TRBD1
CDR3: CSVEMGDRASGEQYF
DNA: TGCAGCGTTGAGATGGGGGACAGGGCCTCTGGGGAGCAGTACTTC

V: TRBV2
size: -
length: 12
J: TRBJ1-2
D: -
CDR3: CASSPPYYGYTF
DNA: TGTGCCAGCAGTCCCCCTTACTATGGCTACACCTTC

V: TRBV2
size: -
length: 15
J: TRBJ2-7
D: TRBD1
CDR3: CASSERGTAAYEQYF
DNA: TGTGCCAGCAGTGAGAGGGGGACAGCTGCCTACGAGCAGTACTTC

V: TRBV6-5
size: -
length: 13
J: TRBJ2-1
D: TRBD2
CDR3: CASSTWEGNEQFF
DNA: TGTGCCAGCAGTACCTGGGAGGGCAATGAGCAGTTCTTC

V: TRBV2
size: -
length: 16
J: TRBJ2-3
D: -
CDR3: CASGPVGEWSTDTQYF
DNA: TGTGCCAGCGGTCCGGTTGGGGAATGGAGCACAGATACGCAGTATTTT

V: TRBV27
size: -
length: 15
J: TRBJ1-1
D: TRBD1
CDR3: CASNTGVRGNTEAFF
DNA: TGTGCCAGCAACACAGGGGTACGGGGAAACACTGAAGCTTTCTTT

V: TRBV29-1
size: -
length: 21
J: TRBJ2-2
D: TRBD2
CDR3: CSVESLHWGDPSGKGTGELFF
DNA: TGCAGCGTTGAAAGCCTACACTGGGGTGATCCTAGCGGGAAGGGGACCGGGGAGCTGTTTTTT

V: TRBV6-5
size: -
length: 15
J: TRBJ1-1
D: -
CDR3: CASSMEGVGNAEAFF
DNA: TGTGCCAGCAGTATGGAAGGGGTCGGCAACGCTGAAGCTTTCTTT

V: TRBV7-9
size: -
length: 17
J: TRBJ1-2
D: -
CDR3: CASSSTRGRNPNYGYTF
DNA: TGTGCCAGCAGCTCAACCAGGGGCCGGAATCCCAACTATGGCTACACCTTC

V: TRBV6-1
size: few
length: 13
J: TRBJ2-7
D: TRBD1
CDR3: CASSETGTYEQYF
DNA: TGTGCCAGCAGTGAGACAGGGACCTACGAGCAGTACTTC